This is a list of T cell receptor beta chains from one sample in a study of T cells in tuberculosis. Using immunoSEQ multiplex PCR, the repertoire was profiled, and TCRdb retains in-frame clones only, with some absent. The sample gives some 49,000 clones, nearly 95% of which show up once; about 1.5% is in the top ten. Material: PBMCs, obtained at tuberculosis diagnosis. These receptor sequences come from an adult with tuberculosis. Both conserved end residues are part of each CDR3. The order of the fields is clone size, D gene, V gene, CDR3 protein. A D gene is named only where the DNA matches it firmly. The size field is filled for only some rows; it gives once, few, many or a size class.

abundance: .
d_gene: .
v_gene: TRBV6-1
CDR3aa: CASSHGAATEAFF

abundance: .
d_gene: .
v_gene: TRBV5-4
CDR3aa: CASSEGTLTTYEQYF

abundance: .
d_gene: .
v_gene: TRBV25-1
CDR3aa: CASSDWGSNEQFF

abundance: once
d_gene: .
v_gene: TRBV30
CDR3aa: CAWSPAGEQFF

abundance: .
d_gene: .
v_gene: TRBV25-1
CDR3aa: CASSDRKETGELFF

abundance: .
d_gene: TRBD1
v_gene: TRBV7-8
CDR3aa: CASSALTGENSPLHF

abundance: .
d_gene: TRBD2
v_gene: TRBV7-6
CDR3aa: CASSLKPGLAEQFF

abundance: .
d_gene: .
v_gene: TRBV5-1
CDR3aa: CASSLGGFGQPQHF

abundance: .
d_gene: .
v_gene: TRBV9
CDR3aa: CASSVAPDFREQYF

abundance: .
d_gene: .
v_gene: TRBV6-5
CDR3aa: CASKKPSDYGYTF

abundance: .
d_gene: .
v_gene: TRBV30
CDR3aa: CAWSETRVGVRNTIYF

abundance: once
d_gene: .
v_gene: TRBV20-1
CDR3aa: CSARDLAWQFF

abundance: .
d_gene: TRBD1
v_gene: TRBV7-6
CDR3aa: CASSLGRQGSEQFF

abundance: .
d_gene: .
v_gene: TRBV5-4
CDR3aa: CASSSGGGQNTGELFF

abundance: once
d_gene: TRBD1
v_gene: TRBV6-1
CDR3aa: CATWTGLETQYF

abundance: .
d_gene: .
v_gene: TRBV11-2
CDR3aa: CASSKTPSSYNSPLHF

abundance: .
d_gene: TRBD1
v_gene: TRBV9
CDR3aa: CASSARLPGQGANVLTF

abundance: few
d_gene: .
v_gene: TRBV11-2
CDR3aa: CASSLALGTEEAFF

abundance: .
d_gene: TRBD2
v_gene: TRBV5-6
CDR3aa: CASRRTSGSYNEQFF

abundance: .
d_gene: TRBD2
v_gene: TRBV10-3
CDR3aa: CAIGGTRGPYEQYF

abundance: .
d_gene: TRBD1
v_gene: TRBV2
CDR3aa: CASSDQGAGLEAFF

abundance: .
d_gene: .
v_gene: TRBV7-2
CDR3aa: CASSLVEGVVDGYTF

abundance: .
d_gene: TRBD1
v_gene: TRBV7-2
CDR3aa: CASSVSPGQGGETQYF

abundance: .
d_gene: TRBD1
v_gene: TRBV6-5
CDR3aa: CASRSTGTAYEQYF

abundance: .
d_gene: .
v_gene: TRBV29-1
CDR3aa: CSVERGWETQYF

abundance: .
d_gene: .
v_gene: TRBV6-5
CDR3aa: CASSYTQDNQPQHF

abundance: .
d_gene: .
v_gene: TRBV11-3
CDR3aa: CASSLGQGTDEQYF

abundance: .
d_gene: TRBD2
v_gene: TRBV27
CDR3aa: CASSLTLAGWGGEQFF

abundance: .
d_gene: .
v_gene: TRBV4-3
CDR3aa: CASSQDPGDYGYTF

abundance: .
d_gene: .
v_gene: TRBV30
CDR3aa: CAWSEGQPYQPQHF

abundance: .
d_gene: .
v_gene: TRBV27
CDR3aa: CASRRTSTDTQYF

abundance: .
d_gene: .
v_gene: TRBV2
CDR3aa: CASSGDNEKLFF

abundance: .
d_gene: TRBD2
v_gene: TRBV6-6
CDR3aa: CASGSSGRAYNEQFF

abundance: .
d_gene: TRBD1
v_gene: TRBV30
CDR3aa: CACIQGARAFF

abundance: .
d_gene: TRBD1
v_gene: TRBV2
CDR3aa: CASRGTGGRNEQFF